This is a list of T cell receptor beta chains from one sample in a study of T cells after yellow fever vaccination. TCRdb analysed the 5' RACE reads with MiXCR anew, one entry per CDR3 protein. The table lists about 260,000 distinct CDR3 sequences, around 4.9% of them singletons. Sequenced material: CD4+ T cells sorted from PBMCs, taken on the day of the yellow fever booster vaccination. All receptors derive from a man younger than 30 who received the YFV17D yellow fever vaccine. Each CDR3 is given with its conserved first and last residue. The D gene is left open where the match is weak. Some rows mark clone size as missing; the rest say once, few, many or name a class of expanded clone.

CDR3 DNA	CDR3 protein	D gene	clone size	V gene	J gene
TGCAGTGCTAGAGAGACTAGCGGATACAATGAGCAGTTCTTC	CSARETSGYNEQFF	TRBD2	few	TRBV20-1	TRBJ2-1
TGTGCCAGCAGCACGGAGGGGTACGGGGCCAACGTCCTGACTTTC	CASSTEGYGANVLTF	NA	few	TRBV6-2/TRBV6-3	TRBJ2-6
TGCAGTGCACGAATTCGGGAGCGCTATGGCTACACCTTC	CSARIRERYGYTF	NA	NA	TRBV20-1	TRBJ1-2
TGCGCCAGCAGCTTCCAGGGGGCAGGAGGAGAAAAACTGTTTTTT	CASSFQGAGGEKLFF	TRBD1	NA	TRBV5-1	TRBJ1-4
TGTGCCAGCAGCCCGGCGGGAGGGGCCCCCCAGCCCCAGCATTTT	CASSPAGGAPQPQHF	NA	NA	TRBV7-2	TRBJ1-5
TGTGCCAGCAGCTTGGTAGGGGGAATGGATACGCAGTATTTT	CASSLVGGMDTQYF	NA	many	TRBV5-5	TRBJ2-3
TGCGCCAGCAGCCAAGATTCGGCCGAGTCCTACGGGCAGTACTTC	CASSQDSAESYGQYF	NA	few	TRBV4-1	TRBJ2-7
TGCGCCAGCAGCTTTGGGACTATCAATGAGCAGTTCTTC	CASSFGTINEQFF	TRBD2	NA	TRBV5-1	TRBJ2-1
TGTGCCAGCCAGACTAGCGGGGAGGGGAATGAGCAGTTCTTC	CASQTSGEGNEQFF	TRBD2	many	TRBV2	TRBJ2-1
TGTGCCAGCAGTGAACCTTATACGCAGTATTTT	CASSEPYTQYF	NA	few	TRBV2	TRBJ2-3